These T cell receptor beta chains were read from a single sample in a study of T cell responses to AZD1222 COVID-19 vaccine. The data were produced by immunoSEQ multiplex PCR, yet TCRdb's version contains in-frame clones alone and is incomplete. The table lists over 130,000 clones, 85% to 95% of them singletons. The specimen comprised peripheral blood, sampled on day 0 of AZD1222 vaccination. The receptor source for this set is an adult in good health. CDR3s include the opening cysteine and the closing phenylalanine or tryptophan. A D gene is named only where the DNA matches it firmly. Clone size is shown for a subset of rows, as once, few, many or a class of expanded clone.

j_call v_call d_call clone_size cdr3_aa cdr3_nt
TRBJ2-1 TRBV29-1 TRBD2 NA CSGRRGTSGGRPLPYNEQFF TGCAGCGGCCGCCGCGGGACTAGCGGGGGGCGGCCACTACCCTACAATGAGCAGTTCTTC
TRBJ1-2 TRBV5-1 NA NA CASSSPGSNYGYTF TGCGCCAGCAGCTCCCCGGGCAGTAACTATGGCTACACCTTC
TRBJ2-1 TRBV7-2 TRBD2 NA CASSKTSGLGEQFF TGTGCCAGCAGCAAGACTAGCGGGTTAGGTGAGCAGTTCTTC
TRBJ1-4 TRBV5-1 NA NA CASSLGTNEKLFF TGCGCCAGCAGCTTGGGTACTAATGAAAAACTGTTTTTT
TRBJ2-4 TRBV7-9 NA NA CASSLGGIPGENIQYF TGTGCCAGCAGCTTAGGGGGGATCCCGGGAGAGAACATTCAGTACTTC
TRBJ1-1 TRBV12-5 NA NA CASGFRDTEAFF TGTGCTAGTGGTTTCAGGGACACTGAAGCTTTCTTT
TRBJ2-2 TRBV2 TRBD2 NA CASRGLVAGELFF TGTGCCAGCAGAGGACTAGTGGCCGGGGAGCTGTTTTTT
TRBJ1-2 TRBV4-1 NA once CASSQSGGLNYGYTF TGCGCCAGCAGCCAATCCGGGGGGCTTAACTATGGCTACACCTTC
TRBJ1-2 TRBV7-2 TRBD1 few CASSLGVTGQRGYTF TGTGCCAGCAGCTTAGGGGTAACGGGACAGCGGGGCTACACCTTC
TRBJ1-2 TRBV4-1 NA NA CASSPQTTGYYGYTF TGCGCCAGCAGCCCACAGACGACAGGTTACTATGGCTACACCTTC
TRBJ2-3 TRBV9 TRBD2 NA CASSVGGAPAADTQYF TGTGCCAGCAGCGTCGGGGGGGCCCCGGCGGCAGATACGCAGTATTTT
TRBJ1-1 TRBV4-2 NA NA CASSQEWGGTEAFF TGTGCCAGCAGCCAAGAGTGGGGGGGCACTGAAGCTTTCTTT
TRBJ1-5 TRBV7-2 NA NA CASSRARDQPQHF TGTGCCAGCAGCAGAGCACGGGATCAGCCCCAGCATTTT
TRBJ2-3 TRBV2 NA once CASRPTSSNTDTQYF TGTGCCAGCAGGCCTACTAGTTCTAACACAGATACGCAGTATTTT
TRBJ1-1 TRBV5-1 TRBD1 NA CASSLDHRGNTEAFF TGCGCCAGCAGCTTGGATCACAGGGGTAACACTGAAGCTTTCTTT
TRBJ1-1 TRBV5-4 TRBD1 NA CAIHRQGLDTEAFF TGTGCCATCCACCGACAGGGATTGGACACTGAAGCTTTCTTT
TRBJ2-3 TRBV5-1 TRBD2 NA CASSLPSGGHVDTQYF TGCGCCAGCAGCTTGCCTAGCGGGGGGCATGTAGATACGCAGTATTTT
TRBJ1-5 TRBV6-5 NA NA CASSKQMNSNQPQHF TGTGCCAGCAGTAAGCAGATGAATAGCAATCAGCCCCAGCATTTT
TRBJ2-1 TRBV5-1 TRBD2 NA CASRRLAGVLDEQFF TGCGCCAGCAGAAGACTAGCGGGAGTATTAGATGAGCAGTTCTTC
TRBJ1-1 TRBV20-1 TRBD1 NA CSASIGRGYTEAFF TGCAGTGCTAGTATCGGCAGGGGGTACACTGAAGCTTTCTTT
TRBJ1-2 TRBV9 NA NA CASSGYPRDPYGYTF TGTGCCAGCAGCGGTTACCCCCGGGACCCCTATGGCTACACCTTC
TRBJ1-5 TRBV6-5 NA NA CASSFSGQTDQPQHF TGTGCCAGCAGTTTCTCCGGACAGACGGACCAGCCCCAGCATTTT
TRBJ1-6 TRBV7-2 NA NA CASSLNDGVWSYNSPLHF TGTGCCAGCAGCTTAAACGACGGTGTGTGGTCCTATAATTCACCCCTCCACTTT
TRBJ1-1 TRBV28 TRBD1 NA CASRTTGGNTEAFF TGTGCCAGCAGAACTACAGGGGGAAACACTGAAGCTTTCTTT
TRBJ1-1 TRBV10-2 NA once CASSEYTILNTEAFF TGCGCCAGCAGTGAGTATACCATCCTGAACACTGAAGCTTTCTTT